The clone carrying this TCR beta chain turned up a few times. The data were taken from a study of blood T cell repertoires in COVID-19. Background on the study: Both acute and convalescent COVID-19 samples were obtained from the United States, Italy and Spain. Sources were T cells, B-cell-depleted T cells, or PBMCs; the material itself was cDNA or gDNA.

V lost 8 bases, J lost 9 bases, and 13 bases lay in between. The germline V gene has CDR1 MNHEY and CDR2 SVGAGI. The CDR3 is made up of 11 amino acids. In the study's own analysis: It was from reference gene primer amplification that nucleated cell counts were estimated. TCRdb keeps only in-frame clones here, not all; method: immunoSEQ multiplex PCR. Clone size and V and J calls were adopted from that table, with D and trimming inferred from the DNA. This sample carries some 280,000 clones, roughly 90% of them seen once, and the ten largest clones take about 3%. The V gene is TRBV6-5, the J gene TRBJ1-2; D remains unclear. The sequence came from a woman between 25 and 40 years old with active or convalescent COVID-19. Material for sequencing was peripheral blood. The CDR3 region has the DNA TGTGCCAGCCTACGAGGGCGCAGCTACACCTTC. Amino acids: CASLRGRSYTF.